A selection of T cell receptor beta chains follows, all from one sample in a study of low-dose radiotherapy and immunotherapy resistance in tumors. One entry per CDR3 protein, called by TCRdb with MiXCR from the reads. In the table there are 45,000 or so distinct CDR3 sequences, less than 30% of which are singletons. This sample comprised PBMCs, obtained after low-dose radiotherapy plus immunotherapy. All receptors come from a male donor with prostate cancer. Each CDR3 is given with its conserved first and last residue. Fields, in order: clone size, D gene, V gene, J gene, CDR3 length, CDR3 DNA, CDR3 protein. A D gene is named only where the DNA matches it firmly. A clone size is listed for some rows: how often the clone was seen (once, few, many), or a class if it is expanded.

clone_size: .; d_call: TRBD2; v_call: TRBV6-2/TRBV6-3; j_call: TRBJ2-7; cdr3_length: 18; cdr3_nt: TGTGCCAGCAGTGACTTTAGCGGGGGACTACCGAAGCTCTACGAGCAGTACTTC; cdr3_aa: CASSDFSGGLPKLYEQYF
clone_size: many; d_call: .; v_call: TRBV28; j_call: TRBJ1-5; cdr3_length: 12; cdr3_nt: TGTGCCAGCAAAAATAGCAATCAGCCCCAGCATTTT; cdr3_aa: CASKNSNQPQHF
clone_size: many; d_call: .; v_call: TRBV19; j_call: TRBJ1-1; cdr3_length: 14; cdr3_nt: TGTGCCAGTAGTCCCCCGCCGGCCGGGGCTGAAGCTTTCTTT; cdr3_aa: CASSPPPAGAEAFF
clone_size: .; d_call: .; v_call: TRBV28; j_call: TRBJ2-5; cdr3_length: 11; cdr3_nt: TGTGCCAGCATTGGGGAAGAGACCCAGTACTTC; cdr3_aa: CASIGEETQYF
clone_size: many; d_call: .; v_call: TRBV6-2/TRBV6-3; j_call: TRBJ1-5; cdr3_length: 11; cdr3_nt: TGTGCCAGCAGTTCCAGTGCGCCCCAGCATTTT; cdr3_aa: CASSSSAPQHF
clone_size: many; d_call: .; v_call: TRBV7-9; j_call: TRBJ1-1; cdr3_length: 15; cdr3_nt: TGTGCCAGCAGCATCGGACAGAGTGTGAACACTGAAGCTTTCTTT; cdr3_aa: CASSIGQSVNTEAFF
clone_size: many; d_call: TRBD1; v_call: TRBV3-1; j_call: TRBJ1-2; cdr3_length: 13; cdr3_nt: TGTGCCAGCAAGCACGGGACAGGGTCTGGCTACACCTTC; cdr3_aa: CASKHGTGSGYTF
clone_size: .; d_call: TRBD2; v_call: TRBV12-3/TRBV12-4; j_call: TRBJ2-1; cdr3_length: 17; cdr3_nt: TGTGCCAGCAGACTAGCGGGAGGGAGGAAACGCTACAATGAGCAGTTCTTC; cdr3_aa: CASRLAGGRKRYNEQFF
clone_size: many; d_call: TRBD1; v_call: TRBV5-5; j_call: TRBJ2-7; cdr3_length: 14; cdr3_nt: TGTGCCAGCAGTTCAACAGGGGCCAACTACGAGCAGTACTTC; cdr3_aa: CASSSTGANYEQYF
clone_size: few; d_call: TRBD2; v_call: TRBV30; j_call: TRBJ2-3; cdr3_length: 14; cdr3_nt: TGTGCCTGGACGTCTAGCGGGGGGTTCAATACGCAGTATTTT; cdr3_aa: CAWTSSGGFNTQYF
clone_size: many; d_call: .; v_call: TRBV2; j_call: TRBJ2-1; cdr3_length: 12; cdr3_nt: TGTGCCAGCTTAGAGCGTGGGCATGAGCAGTTCTTC; cdr3_aa: CASLERGHEQFF
clone_size: many; d_call: .; v_call: TRBV6-5; j_call: TRBJ1-2; cdr3_length: 12; cdr3_nt: TGTGCCACCCAGGAGTCCATCTATGGCTACACCTTC; cdr3_aa: CATQESIYGYTF
clone_size: many; d_call: .; v_call: TRBV6-5; j_call: TRBJ2-7; cdr3_length: 15; cdr3_nt: TGTGCCAGCAGTTACTCGATTTCGGTGTGGGACGAGCAGTACTTC; cdr3_aa: CASSYSISVWDEQYF
clone_size: many; d_call: .; v_call: TRBV18; j_call: TRBJ1-6; cdr3_length: 15; cdr3_nt: TGTGCCAGCTCACCACCTGGGGGAAACACTTCACCCCTCCACTTT; cdr3_aa: CASSPPGGNTSPLHF
clone_size: medium-sized; d_call: .; v_call: TRBV28; j_call: TRBJ2-1; cdr3_length: 15; cdr3_nt: TGTGCCAGTTCACCGAGGCGGACGGCTTACAATGAGCAGTTCTTC; cdr3_aa: CASSPRRTAYNEQFF
clone_size: .; d_call: .; v_call: TRBV5-1; j_call: TRBJ1-1; cdr3_length: 14; cdr3_nt: TGCGCCAGCAGCTTACAGGGCGTCGGCACTGAAGCTTTCTTT; cdr3_aa: CASSLQGVGTEAFF
clone_size: .; d_call: TRBD1; v_call: TRBV18; j_call: TRBJ2-3; cdr3_length: 17; cdr3_nt: TGTGCCAGCTCACCCCCGCAGGGGGTGACTAGCACAGATACGCAGTATTTT; cdr3_aa: CASSPPQGVTSTDTQYF